The next 13 T cell receptor beta chains were all read from a single sample in a study of blood T cell repertoires in COVID-19. Clones were read by immunoSEQ multiplex PCR, and TCRdb kept only the in-frame ones, dropping some. The data contain roughly 150,000 clones, roughly four fifths of them singletons. Sequencing used peripheral blood. The receptors were sampled from a woman at least 80 years old with acute or convalescent COVID-19.

The chain has TRBV10-3 and TRBJ1-1; 8 bases align to TRBD1. V was clipped by 7 bases and J by 5 bases; unmatched bases: 9. Germline lookup yields CDR1 ENHRY and CDR2 SYGVKD. This CDR3 has 14 amino acids. The DNA for the CDR3 is TGTGCCATCACCAAAAGACAGGGGTGGACTGAAGCTTTCTTT. This sequence encodes CAITKRQGWTEAFF.

The V gene is TRBV5-1, the J gene TRBJ1-5; D is unclear. The CDR3 is 15 residues long. Trimming took 0 bases from V and 0 from J, leaving 7 bases between them. CDR1 and CDR2 from the germline V gene are SGHRS and YFSETQ. The DNA of the CDR3 is TGCGCCAGCAGCTTGGGGGCCAATAGCAATCAGCCCCAGCATTTT. Its translation is CASSLGANSNQPQHF.

This chain uses TRBV5-1 with TRBJ1-2, with D maybe TRBD1 (6 bases). This CDR3 has 14 residues. In germline, CDR1 is SGHRS, CDR2 YFSETQ. Trimming stripped 4 bases from V and 2 bases from J, with 12 bases between. The CDR3 nucleotides are TGCGCCAGCAGCGCGGACAGCCGAAACTATGGCTACACCTTC. It yields the protein CASSADSRNYGYTF.

The chain links TRBV3-1 (or the pseudogene TRBV3-2) to TRBJ1-2; TRBD1 aligns across 8 bases. The CDR3 loop spans 14 amino acids. V was clipped by 1 base and J by 4 bases; unmatched bases: 2. In germline, CDR1 is LGHDT, CDR2 YNNKEL (reference sequence). The CDR3 spells CASSQGDRLYGYTF. The CDR3 nucleotides are TGTGCCAGCAGCCAAGGGGACAGGCTCTATGGCTACACCTTC.

This chain uses TRBV11-2 with TRBJ1-2; 7 positions match TRBD1. The germline V gene has CDR1 SGHAT and CDR2 FQNNGV. With V trimmed by 2 bases and J by 8 bases, 17 bases remained unmatched. The CDR3 is 17 residues long. Here the CDR3 DNA reads TGTGCCAGCAGCTTATTAGACGGGACAGCAACTCAGGGGGGCTACACCTTC. Amino acid sequence: CASSLLDGTATQGGYTF.

The J gene is TRBJ2-7, the V gene TRBV4-1; TRBD2 matches at 13 bases. Per the germline V gene, CDR1 is MGHRA and CDR2 is YSYEKL. The CDR3 totals 15 residues. Trimming took 5 bases from V and 6 from J; bases not matched to a gene: 7. The CDR3 DNA follows: TGCGCCAGCAGCAAAGGGACTAGCGGGACCTTCGAGCAGTACTTC. Translating it yields CASSKGTSGTFEQYF.

V and J are TRBV3-1 (or the pseudogene TRBV3-2) and TRBJ2-3; TRBD2 matches at 7 bases. This CDR3 has 14 residues. V lost 5 bases, J lost 4 bases, and 6 bases stayed unmatched. Per germline, CDR1 LGHDT and CDR2 YNNKEL (reference sequence). CDR3 sequence (DNA): TGTGCCAGCAGCTGGCGGGAGAGATCAGATACGCAGTATTTT. Its protein is CASSWRERSDTQYF.

The rearrangement uses TRBV5-1 and TRBJ2-1; TRBD2 agrees at 7 bases. CDR3 length: 14 amino acids. Germline CDR1 reads SGHRS; CDR2 reads YFSETQ. The V gene end was trimmed by 6 bases and the J gene end by 3 bases; junction bases not matched to a gene: 6. CDR3 sequence: CASKGREVYNEQFF. For the CDR3, the DNA is TGCGCCAGCAAGGGACGGGAGGTCTACAATGAGCAGTTCTTC.

This clone has more than one count but fewer than ten. The CDR3 loop reads CASSVNGKETQYF. CDR3 coding DNA: TGTGCCAGCAGCGTAAACGGTAAAGAGACCCAGTACTTC. The chain links TRBV9 to TRBJ2-5; D gene unclear. The V gene lost 1 base and the J gene lost 3 bases, with 7 bases spanning the gap. CDR3 size: 13 residues. Germline V gives CDR1 SGDLS, CDR2 YYNGEE.

The chain links TRBV13 to TRBJ2-5; tentative D call: TRBD1 (5 bases). The germline CDR1 and CDR2 sequences are PRHDT and FYEKMQ (reference sequence). CDR3 length: 12 residues. V lost 6 bases, J lost 4 bases, and 9 bases lay in between. The CDR3 coding sequence is TGTGCCAGCAGACATACAGGAGAGACCCAGTACTTC. It yields the protein CASRHTGETQYF.

This rearrangement joins TRBV9 to TRBJ1-6, with D perhaps TRBD1 (5 bases). The germline CDR1 and CDR2 sequences are SGDLS and YYNGEE. The CDR3 sequence is 15 residues long. Trimming removed 0 bases from V and 10 bases from J, with 14 bases in between. The CDR3 DNA reads TGTGCCAGCAGCGTAGGGTCCCGGGGGGAATCACCCCTCCACTTT. Translating gives CASSVGSRGESPLHF.

V is TRBV7-8 and J is TRBJ1-5; 10 positions agree with TRBD1. J gave up 3 bases and V 2 bases, and 4 bases lay outside the gene matches. Germline V gene lookup returns CDR1 SGHVS and CDR2 FQNEAQ. The CDR3 loop spans 16 amino acids. CDR3 DNA sequence: TGTGCCAGCAGCTTATTGGGACAGGGGATCAATCAGCCCCAGCATTTT. The encoded protein is CASSLLGQGINQPQHF.

This clone was recorded once. The V call is TRBV7-9, the J call TRBJ1-5; no definite D call. This CDR3 is built from 13 residues. Trimming took 1 base from V and 3 from J, leaving 4 bases between them. The germline V gene encodes CDR1 SEHNR and CDR2 FQNEAQ (reference sequence). CDR3 residues: CASSLDTNQPQHF. Written as DNA, the CDR3 is TGTGCCAGCAGCTTAGACACCAATCAGCCCCAGCATTTT.